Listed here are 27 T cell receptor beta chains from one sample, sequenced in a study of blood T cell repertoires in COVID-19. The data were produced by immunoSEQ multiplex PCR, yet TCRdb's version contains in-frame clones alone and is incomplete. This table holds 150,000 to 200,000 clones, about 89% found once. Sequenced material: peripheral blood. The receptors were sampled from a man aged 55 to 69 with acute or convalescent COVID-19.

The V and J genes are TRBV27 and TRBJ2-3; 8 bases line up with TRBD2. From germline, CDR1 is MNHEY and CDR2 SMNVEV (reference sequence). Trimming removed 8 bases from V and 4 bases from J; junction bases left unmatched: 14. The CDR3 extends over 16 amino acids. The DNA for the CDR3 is TGTGCCAGCGCGTCCCCCGGGACTAGAATTGCAGATACGCAGTATTTT. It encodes CASASPGTRIADTQYF.

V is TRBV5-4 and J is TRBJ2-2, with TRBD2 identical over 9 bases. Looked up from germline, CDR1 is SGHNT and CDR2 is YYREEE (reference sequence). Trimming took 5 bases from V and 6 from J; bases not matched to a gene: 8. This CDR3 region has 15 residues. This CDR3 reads CASRPSGVGPGELFF. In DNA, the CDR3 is TGTGCCAGCAGACCTAGCGGGGTAGGCCCCGGGGAGCTGTTTTTT.

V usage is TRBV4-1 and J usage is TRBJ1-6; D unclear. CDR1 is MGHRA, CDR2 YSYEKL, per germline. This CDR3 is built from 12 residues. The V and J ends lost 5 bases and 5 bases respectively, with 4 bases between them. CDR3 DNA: TGCGCCAGCAGCGAGAATAATTCACCCCTCCACTTT. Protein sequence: CASSENNSPLHF.

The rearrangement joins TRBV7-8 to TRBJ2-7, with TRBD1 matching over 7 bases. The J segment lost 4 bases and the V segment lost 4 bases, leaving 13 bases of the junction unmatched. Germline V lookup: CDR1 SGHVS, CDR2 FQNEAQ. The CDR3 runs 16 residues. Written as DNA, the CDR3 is TGTGCCAGCAGCTCGAACCGGACAGGAGGACGATACGAGCAGTACTTC. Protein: CASSSNRTGGRYEQYF.

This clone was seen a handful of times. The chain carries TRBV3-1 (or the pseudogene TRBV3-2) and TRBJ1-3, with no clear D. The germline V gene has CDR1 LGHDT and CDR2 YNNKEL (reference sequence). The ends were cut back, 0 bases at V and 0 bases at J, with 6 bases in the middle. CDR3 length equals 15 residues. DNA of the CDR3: TGTGCCAGCAGCCAAGACTGGAGCTCTGGAAACACCATATATTTT. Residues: CASSQDWSSGNTIYF.

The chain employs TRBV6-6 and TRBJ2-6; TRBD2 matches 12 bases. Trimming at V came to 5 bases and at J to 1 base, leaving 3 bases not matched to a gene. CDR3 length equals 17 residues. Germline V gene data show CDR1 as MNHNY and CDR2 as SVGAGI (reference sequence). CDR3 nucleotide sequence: TGTGCCAGCAGTCGACTAGCGGGGGTTTCTGGGGCCAACGTCCTGACTTTC. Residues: CASSRLAGVSGANVLTF.

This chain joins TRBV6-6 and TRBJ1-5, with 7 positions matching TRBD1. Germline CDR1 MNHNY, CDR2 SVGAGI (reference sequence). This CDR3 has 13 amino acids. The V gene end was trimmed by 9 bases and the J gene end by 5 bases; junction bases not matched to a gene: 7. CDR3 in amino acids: CASDRERDQPQHF. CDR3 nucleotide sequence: TGTGCCAGTGACAGGGAGCGGGATCAGCCCCAGCATTTT.

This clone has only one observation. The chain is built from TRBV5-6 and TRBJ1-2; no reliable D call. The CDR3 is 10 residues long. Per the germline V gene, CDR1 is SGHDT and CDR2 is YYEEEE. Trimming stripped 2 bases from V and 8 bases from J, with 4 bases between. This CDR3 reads CASSLLGYTF. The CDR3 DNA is TGTGCCAGCAGCTTATTAGGCTACACCTTC.

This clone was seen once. The CDR3, as DNA: TGTGCCAGCAGCGTAGTTCGGGCGGGCACCGGGGAGCTGTTTTTT. It codes for CASSVVRAGTGELFF. V is TRBV9 and J is TRBJ2-2; possibly TRBD2 for D (5 bases). CDR1 SGDLS and CDR2 YYNGEE come from the germline V gene. The CDR3 spans 15 residues. V lost 0 bases, J lost 4 bases, and 10 bases lay in between.

DNA of the CDR3: TGTGCCAGCAGCTACCAGACAGGGGGAAGAGATACGCAGTATTTT. Encoded protein: CASSYQTGGRDTQYF. This sequence joins TRBV7-9 and TRBJ2-3; 9 bases align to TRBD1. This CDR3 contains 15 residues. Losses at the gene ends were 4 bases for V and 5 bases for J; bases not matched to a gene: 7. Germline V gene lookup returns CDR1 SEHNR and CDR2 FQNEAQ (reference sequence). Complete variable domain (other parts from reference TRBV7-9 and TRBJ2-3): DTGVSQNPRHKITKRGQNVTFRCDPISEHNRLYWYRQTLGQGPEFLTYFQNEAQLEKSRLLSDRFSAERPKGSFSTLEIQRTEQGDSAMYLCASSYQTGGRDTQYFGPGTRLTVL.

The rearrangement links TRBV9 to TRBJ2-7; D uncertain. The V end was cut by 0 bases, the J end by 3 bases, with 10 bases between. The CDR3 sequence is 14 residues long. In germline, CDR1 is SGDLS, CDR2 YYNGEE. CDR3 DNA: TGTGCCAGCAGCGTAGGGGCAGTGAACTACGAGCAGTACTTC. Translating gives CASSVGAVNYEQYF.

The CDR3 region is CASSYLGGRTSTDTQYF. CDR3 coding DNA: TGTGCCAGCAGCTACCTTGGGGGCCGGACGAGCACAGATACGCAGTATTTT. The chain links TRBV7-8 to TRBJ2-3; D might be TRBD1 (6 bases). Germline-derived CDR1 and CDR2 are SGHVS and FQNEAQ. The CDR3 runs 17 residues. V lost 4 bases, J lost 0 bases, and 17 bases lay in between. The full variable domain, rest sourced from reference TRBV7-8 and TRBJ2-3, is GAGVSQSPRYKVAKRGQDVALRCDPISGHVSLFWYQQALGQGPEFLTYFQNEAQLDKSGLPSDRFFAERPEGSVSTLKIQRTQQEDSAVYLCASSYLGGRTSTDTQYFGPGTRLTVL.

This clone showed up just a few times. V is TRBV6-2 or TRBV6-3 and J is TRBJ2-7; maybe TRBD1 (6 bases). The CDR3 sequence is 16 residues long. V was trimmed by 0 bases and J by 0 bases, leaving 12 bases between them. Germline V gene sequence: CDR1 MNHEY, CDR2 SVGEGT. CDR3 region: CASSYSDRDNSYEQYF. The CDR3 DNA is TGTGCCAGCAGTTACTCGGACCGGGACAACTCCTACGAGCAGTACTTC.

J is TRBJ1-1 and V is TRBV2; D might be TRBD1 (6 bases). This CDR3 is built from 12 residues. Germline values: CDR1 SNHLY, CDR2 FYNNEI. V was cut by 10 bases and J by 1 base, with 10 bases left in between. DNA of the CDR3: TGTGCCAAGAACAGGGCGAACACTGAAGCTTTCTTT. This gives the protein CAKNRANTEAFF.

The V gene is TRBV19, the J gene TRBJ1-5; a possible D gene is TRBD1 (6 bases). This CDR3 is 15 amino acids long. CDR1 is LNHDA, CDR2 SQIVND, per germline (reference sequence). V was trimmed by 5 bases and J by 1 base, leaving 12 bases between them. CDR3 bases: TGTGCCAGTAGTTTTATAGGACAGAGCAATCAGCCCCAGCATTTT. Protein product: CASSFIGQSNQPQHF.

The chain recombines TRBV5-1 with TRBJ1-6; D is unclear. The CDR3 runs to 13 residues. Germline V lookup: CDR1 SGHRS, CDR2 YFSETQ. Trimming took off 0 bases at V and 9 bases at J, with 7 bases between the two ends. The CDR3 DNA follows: TGCGCCAGCAGCTTGGTTGCGAGTTCACCCCTCCACTTT. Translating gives CASSLVASSPLHF.

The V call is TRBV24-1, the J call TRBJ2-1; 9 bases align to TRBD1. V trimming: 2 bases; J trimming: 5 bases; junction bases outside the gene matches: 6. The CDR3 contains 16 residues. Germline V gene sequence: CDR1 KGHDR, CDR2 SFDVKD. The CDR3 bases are TGTGCCACCAGTGATTCCGGGACAGGGTCTGACAATGAGCAGTTCTTC. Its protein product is CATSDSGTGSDNEQFF.

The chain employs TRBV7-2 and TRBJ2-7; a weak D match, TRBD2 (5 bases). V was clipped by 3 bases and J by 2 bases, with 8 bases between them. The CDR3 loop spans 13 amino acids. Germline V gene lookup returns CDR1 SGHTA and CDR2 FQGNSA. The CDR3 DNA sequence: TGTGCCAGCAGCTTTTTCGGGGCCTACGAGCAGTACTTC. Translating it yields CASSFFGAYEQYF.

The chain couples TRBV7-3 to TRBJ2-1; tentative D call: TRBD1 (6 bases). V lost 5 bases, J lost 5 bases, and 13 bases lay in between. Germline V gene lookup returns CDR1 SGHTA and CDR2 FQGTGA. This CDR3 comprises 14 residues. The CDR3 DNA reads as TGTGCCAGCAGCCCCCTGACAGGTGACAATGAGCAGTTCTTC. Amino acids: CASSPLTGDNEQFF. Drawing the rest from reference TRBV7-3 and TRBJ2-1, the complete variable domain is GAGVSQTPSNKVTEKGKYVELRCDPISGHTALYWYRQSLGQGPEFLIYFQGTGAADDSGLPNDRFFAVRPEGSVSTLKIQRTERGDSAVYLCASSPLTGDNEQFFGPGTRLTVL.

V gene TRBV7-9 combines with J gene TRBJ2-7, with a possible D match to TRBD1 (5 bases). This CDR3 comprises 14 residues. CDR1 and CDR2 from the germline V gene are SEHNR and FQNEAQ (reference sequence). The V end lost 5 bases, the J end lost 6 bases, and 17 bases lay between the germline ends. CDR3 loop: CASSNDWLRGEQYF. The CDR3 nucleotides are TGTGCCAGCAGCAACGACTGGCTAAGGGGCGAGCAGTACTTC.

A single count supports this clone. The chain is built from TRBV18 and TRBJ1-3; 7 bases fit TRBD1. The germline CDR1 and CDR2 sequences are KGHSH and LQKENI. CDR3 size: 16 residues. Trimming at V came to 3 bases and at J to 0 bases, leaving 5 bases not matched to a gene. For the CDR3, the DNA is TGTGCCAGCTCACCTACGGGACAGAGCTCTGGAAACACCATATATTTT. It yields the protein CASSPTGQSSGNTIYF.

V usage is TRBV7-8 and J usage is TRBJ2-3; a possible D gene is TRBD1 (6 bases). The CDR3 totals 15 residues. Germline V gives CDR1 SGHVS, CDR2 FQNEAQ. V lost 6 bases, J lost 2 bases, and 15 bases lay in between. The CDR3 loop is CASSLIRGFTDTQYF. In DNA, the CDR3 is TGTGCCAGCAGTCTAATCAGGGGATTCACAGATACGCAGTATTTT.

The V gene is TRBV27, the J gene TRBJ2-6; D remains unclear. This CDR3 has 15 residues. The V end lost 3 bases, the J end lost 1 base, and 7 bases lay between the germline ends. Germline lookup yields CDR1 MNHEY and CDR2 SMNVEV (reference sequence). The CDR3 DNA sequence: TGTGCCAGCAGTTTCAGTTGGTCTGGGGCCAACGTCCTGACTTTC. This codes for CASSFSWSGANVLTF.

CDR3 in amino acids: CASSLVLDTQYF. CDR3 nucleotide sequence: TGTGCCAGCAGCTTAGTACTAGATACGCAGTATTTT. This chain connects TRBV11-2 to TRBJ2-3; D not certain. Germline loops: CDR1 SGHAT, CDR2 FQNNGV. V was pared by 1 base and J by 5 bases, with 4 bases between. The CDR3 runs 12 residues.

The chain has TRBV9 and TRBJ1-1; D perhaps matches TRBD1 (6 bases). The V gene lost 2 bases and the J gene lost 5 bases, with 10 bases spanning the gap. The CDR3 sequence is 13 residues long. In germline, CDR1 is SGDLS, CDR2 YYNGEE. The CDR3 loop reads CASSVGTYTEAFF. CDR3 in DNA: TGTGCCAGCAGCGTCGGGACATATACTGAAGCTTTCTTT.

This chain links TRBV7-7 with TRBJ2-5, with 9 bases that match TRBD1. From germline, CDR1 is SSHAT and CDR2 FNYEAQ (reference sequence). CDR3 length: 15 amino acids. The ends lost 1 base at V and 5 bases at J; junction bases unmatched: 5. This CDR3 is CASSLGQGVRETQYF. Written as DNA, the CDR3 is TGTGCCAGCAGCTTAGGACAGGGGGTACGGGAGACCCAGTACTTC.

CDR3 amino acids: CASRAGRNFNTEAFF. The CDR3 DNA is TGTGCCAGCAGGGCCGGGAGGAATTTTAACACTGAAGCTTTCTTT. J is TRBJ1-1 and V is TRBV7-2, with D uncertain. The CDR3 is 15 amino acids. Between the trimmed V and J ends, which lost 6 bases and 2 bases, there was a span of 16 bases. Germline CDR1 is SGHTA and CDR2 is FQGNSA.